This T cell receptor (beta chain) was found in a study of long-term antiretroviral therapy in people with HIV (dated 2022 in TCRdb). Context from the whole study: The earliest samples were collected roughly a decade before the 2015 WHO recommendation for immediate ART, at a time when ART was usually postponed until CD4 counts fell. A retrospective serial study tested whether changes in peripheral blood TRB repertoire composition and diversity were associated with ART initiation and durable HIV suppression. From some 30 adults with confirmed HIV infection, the cohort provided 150 to 200 cryopreserved PBMC samples, gathered serially across a mean of about six years (range 1-12). About 35% of the 30 participants with HIV were female. No cross-contamination during QIAcube processing was shown when test extractions of a monoclonal T-cell line were performed alongside some 33 polyclonal samples. The investigation overall reported the following: The samples span the years 2004 to 2017, and the ART regimens used may be less effective than current regimens. No data were available on ART adherence, viral resistance or therapy changes, limiting inferences about post-ART repertoire changes. The repertoire was dominated across all time points by expanded TRB clones identified before ART initiation, although this dominance was seen to fluctuate and to decrease in many PLHIV after ART. Owing to limited PBMC availability, only the TCR beta chain was sequenced, without alpha chain pairing. ART initiation was associated with a significant increase in TRB diversity, but diversity stayed significantly below transplant donor controls even after long-term ART. Narrower CDR3 length ranges were observed in HIV repertoires than in controls, and an antigen-experienced repertoire with only a slight naive shift after ART was suggested by the network structure. Unsorted PBMC were profiled instead of sorted CD4+ and CD8+ T cells because pre-ART samples had limited cell numbers.

In the case of this clone: This receptor's antigen is unknown. It has no much larger one-base neighbor in the sample; base qualities were not kept.

At the junction V is shortened by 6 bases and J by 2 bases, with 10 bases in between. Looking up the germline V gene yields CDR1 MNHNS and CDR2 SASEGT. From cysteine to phenylalanine, the CDR3 is 14 amino acids long. The DNA shown is the 42-base CDR3, in frame from base 1. The immunoSEQ hsTCRB v3.0 assay was used at survey level resolution to sequence the TRB variable region. The targeted TRB sequencing depth was roughly 35,000-50,000 T-cell genomes per sample. TRB libraries were pooled and sequenced on an Illumina MiSeq using a v3 150-cycle kit. Per the source publication's procedure: Repertoire analysis ran in R within a reproducible Nextflow workflow covering QC, data transformation and analysis. Custom analyses were implemented in LymphoSeq2, an R package for AIRR-Seq data exploration. After excluding a handful of samples that yielded fewer than 5000 total TRB sequences, 188 HIV repertoires remained for analysis. Of the 188 retained HIV repertoires, about 59 were collected before and 120 to 140 after ART initiation. Repertoires were downsampled to 5000 TRB nucleotide sequences, and summary statistics were averaged over 100 downsampling iterations. The analysis kept only TRB sequences whose CDR3 regions were at least seven amino acids long. Diversity was measured with a Shannon entropy-derived clonality score and the Gini coefficient. In repertoire networks, the top 5000 CDR3 amino acid sequences were linked whenever an edit distance of one separated two sequences. For TRB CDR3 amino acid sequences, antigen specificity groups and MHC restriction were predicted with GLIPH2. Known CMV, EBV, HIV or tissue antigen associations were flagged by matching CDR3 amino acid sequences against VDJdb and McPAS-TCR. Pre-ART, post-ART and control groups were compared with Wilcoxon signed-rank tests and Holm-Bonferroni correction. Here the immuneACCESS table is served through TCRdb, limited to in-frame sequences with V and J called. Missing clones are a known gap in these copies; in checked studies unresolved V genes cover under half, and the rest lacks a known reason. For V, J and clone size, that table is used; D and trimming come from the DNA. This sample holds more than 20,000 clones; about 87% were observed only once. The ten biggest clones cover about 9% of the sample.

Inclusion was restricted to participants for whom at least one PBMC sample before ART initiation and at least two post-ART samples were available. All participants with HIV were treated in the United States of America. Before DNA extraction, cryopreserved samples of roughly 0.95-10 million PBMC were thawed and washed. At the time of the earliest PBMC sample for each participant with HIV, ages ranged from roughly 23 to 55 years. PBMC samples were contributed by each participant from 1-4 timepoints before ART initiation and 2-8 timepoints after ART initiation, with a median of 7 samples. For every participant, serial HIV viral load, CD4+ T-cell count, ART history and demographic data were obtained. Genomic DNA was extracted from unsorted PBMC with a Qiagen kit on a QIAcube, with processing performed in batches of 12 samples.

The chain links TRBV6-1 with TRBJ2-2; the D gene is not confidently resolved. The source material was unsorted PBMCs, sampled 1.8 years before starting antiretroviral therapy. This TCR was recovered from a man between 45 and 60 years old with HIV. The DNA sequence is TGTGCCAGCAGCGAAAGAAGAAACACCGGGGAGCTGTTTTTT. Translated, it gives CASSERRNTGELFF.